The subject of this entry is one T cell receptor beta chain. Its antigen remains unknown. Per germline, CDR1 MGHRA and CDR2 YSYEKL. The CDR3 is 15 amino acids. This entry belongs to a study of monozygotic twins with inflammatory bowel disease. Overall study findings and caveats: Among patients, repertoires may have gained variability from differing immunosuppressive treatments. IBD patients had lower TCRbeta diversity (inverse Simpson) than healthy co-twins. Reduced clonotype sharing with other individuals was observed in IBD patients relative to healthy twins, especially with disease activity.

Template switching incorporated UMIs with a 6-nucleotide sample barcode. TCRdb reanalyzed the 5' RACE reads and collapses them to one entry per CDR3 protein, without DNA. This listing includes some 210,000 distinct CDR3 sequences. V usage is TRBV4-1 and J usage is TRBJ2-5. Material: blood. The TCR originated in a human donor with ulcerative colitis or Crohn's disease, or a healthy co-twin of an affected twin (not recorded which). The CDR3 here is CASSRGPSRGETQYF.